A selection of T cell receptor beta chains follows, all from one sample in a study of post-analysis software for immune sequencing data. TCRdb re-called the PCR reads with MiXCR, one entry per CDR3 protein. The sample has 550,000 to 700,000 distinct CDR3 sequences, roughly 46% seen once; the top ten hold 1.5% to 2%. The source material was blood. Source of these receptors: a girl between 5 and 17 years old with multiple sclerosis. The CDR3 runs from the conserved cysteine through the conserved F or W. Each record gives: V gene, J gene, CDR3 length, clone size, D gene, CDR3 protein, CDR3 DNA. D genes are given only for firm matches. Clone size is shown for a subset of rows, as once, few, many or a class of expanded clone.

TRBV4-1	TRBJ2-1	16	few	TRBD2	CASSKQGSGGFDEQFF	TGCGCCAGCAGCAAACAGGGAAGCGGGGGGTTCGATGAGCAGTTCTTC
TRBV4-1	TRBJ2-5	13	few	-	CASSQGRGETQYF	TGCGCCAGCAGCCAAGGGCGAGGGGAGACCCAGTACTTC
TRBV7-8	TRBJ1-6	18	few	-	CASSLDKFGINYNSPLHF	TGTGCCAGCAGCTTAGACAAGTTCGGGATTAACTATAATTCACCCCTCCACTTT
TRBV2	TRBJ2-1	13	-	TRBD1	CASSRQGMNEQFF	TGTGCCAGCAGCCGACAGGGAATGAATGAGCAGTTCTTC
TRBV12-3/TRBV12-4	TRBJ2-5	15	-	-	CASLQGGAPQETQYF	TGTGCCAGCCTCCAGGGGGGGGCCCCCCAAGAGACCCAGTACTTC
TRBV4-1	TRBJ2-1	20	-	TRBD2	CASSQDGGTTGGPLYNEQFF	TGCGCCAGCAGCCAAGATGGTGGTACGACGGGGGGGCCGCTCTACAATGAGCAGTTCTTC
TRBV5-1	TRBJ1-2	15	-	TRBD1	CASRPGQGAQYGYTF	TGCGCCAGCAGGCCGGGACAGGGGGCGCAGTATGGCTACACCTTC
TRBV6-6	TRBJ1-4	14	-	TRBD1	CASSLRTGIEKLFF	TGTGCCAGCAGTTTACGGACAGGGATTGAAAAACTGTTTTTT
TRBV7-2	TRBJ2-6	15	-	TRBD1	CASSYGQGGLHVLTF	TGTGCCAGCAGCTATGGACAGGGGGGGCTGCACGTCCTGACTTTC
TRBV19	TRBJ2-7	15	few	TRBD1	CASRPGTGRSYEQYF	TGTGCCAGTAGGCCCGGGACAGGGAGGTCCTACGAGCAGTACTTC
TRBV6-1	TRBJ2-1	16	-	TRBD2	CASSGTGLAAYSEQFF	TGTGCCAGCAGTGGGACGGGACTAGCGGCATACAGTGAGCAGTTCTTC
TRBV12-3/TRBV12-4	TRBJ1-4	12	-	-	CASCGEGQKLFF	TGTGCCAGCTGCGGGGAGGGCCAAAAACTGTTTTTT
TRBV20-1	TRBJ2-3	17	-	TRBD2	CSAFKGTSGGRTDTQYF	TGCAGTGCTTTTAAAGGGACTAGCGGGGGCCGCACAGATACGCAGTATTTT
TRBV24-1	TRBJ2-3	16	-	TRBD1	CATSDGGQGRTDTQYF	TGTGCCACCAGTGATGGGGGACAGGGCCGGACAGATACGCAGTATTTT
TRBV28	TRBJ2-7	13	-	-	CTSSRAPTYEQYF	TGTACCAGCTCTCGAGCCCCGACCTACGAGCAGTACTTC
TRBV5-1	TRBJ2-7	15	-	TRBD2	CASSLASGTLSEQYF	TGCGCCAGCAGCTTGGCCAGCGGGACGTTGAGCGAGCAGTACTTC
TRBV7-8	TRBJ1-1	15	few	-	CASSLDPGEGTEAFF	TGTGCCAGCAGCTTAGATCCAGGGGAGGGCACTGAAGCTTTCTTT
TRBV4-1	TRBJ2-7	15	-	-	CASSPLAGQPYEQYF	TGCGCCAGCAGCCCCCTGGCAGGGCAACCCTACGAGCAGTACTTC
TRBV9	TRBJ1-2	13	-	-	CASSVDGTYGYTF	TGTGCCAGCAGCGTAGACGGCACGTATGGCTACACCTTC
TRBV12-3/TRBV12-4	TRBJ2-6	15	-	-	CASSRESSGANVLTF	TGTGCCAGCAGTCGAGAGAGCTCTGGGGCCAACGTCCTGACTTTC
TRBV6-6	TRBJ1-1	16	-	-	CASSYIRDKGFAKAFF	TGTGCCAGCAGTTACATTAGGGACAAAGGCTTCGCTAAAGCTTTCTTT
TRBV5-1	TRBJ2-7	15	-	-	CASSLEGRPTYEQYF	TGCGCCAGCAGCTTGGAAGGGAGACCTACCTACGAGCAGTACTTC
TRBV20-1	TRBJ2-7	15	-	TRBD2	CSARIGTSGPYEQYF	TGCAGTGCTAGAATAGGGACTAGCGGGCCCTACGAGCAGTACTTC
TRBV12-5	TRBJ2-1	17	-	-	CASGLTFSTAPYNEQFF	TGTGCTAGTGGTTTGACCTTTTCGACGGCACCCTACAATGAGCAGTTCTTC
TRBV29-1	TRBJ2-1	15	few	TRBD1	CSVVTGTGGPNEQFF	TGCAGCGTTGTAACCGGGACAGGGGGTCCCAATGAGCAGTTCTTC
TRBV30	TRBJ2-7	14	few	TRBD1	CAWSVSGGAYEQYF	TGTGCCTGGAGTGTGTCAGGGGGAGCCTACGAGCAGTACTTC
TRBV10-3	TRBJ2-3	14	few	-	CAISESRSTDTQYF	TGTGCCATCAGTGAGTCCCGCAGCACAGATACGCAGTATTTT
TRBV7-2	TRBJ2-7	14	-	-	CASSLSGAAYEQYF	TGTGCCAGCAGCTTATCCGGGGCGGCCTACGAGCAGTACTTC
TRBV28	TRBJ1-2	15	-	-	CASRPPGRQTYGYTF	TGTGCCAGCAGACCTCCGGGACGCCAGACCTATGGCTACACCTTC
TRBV6-2/TRBV6-3	TRBJ2-5	16	-	TRBD2	CASSSSGLAVQETQYF	TGTGCCAGCAGTTCGTCGGGACTAGCGGTTCAAGAGACCCAGTACTTC
TRBV12-3/TRBV12-4	TRBJ2-1	14	-	-	CACSPSGLYNEQFF	TGTGCCTGCAGTCCAAGTGGGCTCTACAATGAGCAGTTCTTC
TRBV6-1	TRBJ2-7	14	-	-	CASSASFGAYEQYF	TGTGCCAGCAGTGCCTCCTTCGGGGCCTACGAGCAGTACTTC
TRBV2	TRBJ2-7	13	few	-	CASGGPWAYEQYF	TGTGCCAGCGGGGGTCCTTGGGCCTACGAGCAGTACTTC
TRBV3-1	TRBJ1-2	14	-	-	CASSPRDLNYGYTF	TGTGCCAGCAGCCCGAGGGACCTAAACTATGGCTACACCTTC
TRBV3-1	TRBJ1-2	15	-	-	CASSHWTAGEHGYTF	TGTGCCAGCAGCCACTGGACAGCCGGCGAGCATGGCTACACCTTC
TRBV7-6	TRBJ2-7	15	few	-	CASSLAAGPFYEQYF	TGTGCCAGCAGCTTAGCAGCGGGTCCCTTCTACGAGCAGTACTTC
TRBV14	TRBJ2-1	16	-	-	CASSPLLTQRTNEQFF	TGTGCCAGCAGCCCCCTTCTCACGCAGAGAACTAATGAGCAGTTCTTC
TRBV29-1	TRBJ2-1	11	-	TRBD1	CSVGGTAEQFF	TGCAGCGTTGGGGGGACAGCCGAGCAGTTCTTC
TRBV10-3	TRBJ1-4	17	-	TRBD1	CAISESGTGRPRGKLFF	TGTGCCATCAGTGAGTCGGGGACAGGCCGCCCTCGAGGAAAACTGTTTTTT
TRBV6-5	TRBJ2-2	17	few	TRBD2	CASSHLPGLPVTGELFF	TGTGCCAGCAGTCACCTTCCGGGACTACCGGTAACCGGGGAGCTGTTTTTT